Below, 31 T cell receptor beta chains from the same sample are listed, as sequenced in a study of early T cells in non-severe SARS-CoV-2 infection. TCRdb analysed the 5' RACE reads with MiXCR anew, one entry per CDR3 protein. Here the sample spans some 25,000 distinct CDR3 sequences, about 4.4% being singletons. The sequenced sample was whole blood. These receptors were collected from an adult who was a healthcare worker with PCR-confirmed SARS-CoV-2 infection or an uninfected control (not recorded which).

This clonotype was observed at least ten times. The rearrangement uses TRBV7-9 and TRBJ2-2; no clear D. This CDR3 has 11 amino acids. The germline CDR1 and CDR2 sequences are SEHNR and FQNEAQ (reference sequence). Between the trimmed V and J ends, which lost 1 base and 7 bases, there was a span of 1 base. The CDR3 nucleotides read TGTGCCAGCAGCTTAGTCGGGGAGCTGTTTTTT. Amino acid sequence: CASSLVGELFF. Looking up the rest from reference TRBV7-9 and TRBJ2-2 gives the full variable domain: DTGVSQNPRHKITKRGQNVTFRCDPISEHNRLYWYRQTLGQGPEFLTYFQNEAQLEKSRLLSDRFSAERPKGSFSTLEIQRTEQGDSAMYLCASSLVGELFFGEGSRLTVL.

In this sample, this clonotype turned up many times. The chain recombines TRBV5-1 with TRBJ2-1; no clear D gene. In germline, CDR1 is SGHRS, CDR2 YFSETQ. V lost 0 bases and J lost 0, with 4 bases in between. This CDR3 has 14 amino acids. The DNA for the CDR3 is TGCGCCAGCAGCTTGGAGGACTCCTACAATGAGCAGTTCTTC. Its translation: CASSLEDSYNEQFF.

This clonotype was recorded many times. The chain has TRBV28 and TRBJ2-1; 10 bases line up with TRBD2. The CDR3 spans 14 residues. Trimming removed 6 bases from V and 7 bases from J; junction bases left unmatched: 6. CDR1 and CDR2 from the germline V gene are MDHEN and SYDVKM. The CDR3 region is CASRIAGGRNEQFF. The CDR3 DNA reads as TGTGCCAGCAGGATAGCGGGAGGACGTAATGAGCAGTTCTTC.

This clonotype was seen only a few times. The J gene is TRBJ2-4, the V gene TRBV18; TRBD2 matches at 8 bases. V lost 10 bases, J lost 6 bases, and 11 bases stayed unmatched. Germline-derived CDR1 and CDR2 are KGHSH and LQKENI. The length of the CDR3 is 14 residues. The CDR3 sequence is CATHLSREGNIQYF. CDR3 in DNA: TGTGCCACCCATTTGAGCCGGGAGGGAAACATTCAGTACTTC.

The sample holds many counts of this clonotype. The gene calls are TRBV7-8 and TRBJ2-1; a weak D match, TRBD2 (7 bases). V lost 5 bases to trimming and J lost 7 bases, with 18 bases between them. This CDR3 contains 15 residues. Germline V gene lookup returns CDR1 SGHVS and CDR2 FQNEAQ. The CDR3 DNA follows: TGTGCCAGCAGCCCAAGCGGGACAATACCTAATGAGCAGTTCTTC. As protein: CASSPSGTIPNEQFF.

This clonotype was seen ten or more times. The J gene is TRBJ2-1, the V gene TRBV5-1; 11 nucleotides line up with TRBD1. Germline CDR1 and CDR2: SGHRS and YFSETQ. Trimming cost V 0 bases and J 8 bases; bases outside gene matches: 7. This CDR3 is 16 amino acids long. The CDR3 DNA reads TGCGCCAGCAGCTTGGCTATTGTGGGACAGGGGGATGAGCAGTTCTTC. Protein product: CASSLAIVGQGDEQFF.

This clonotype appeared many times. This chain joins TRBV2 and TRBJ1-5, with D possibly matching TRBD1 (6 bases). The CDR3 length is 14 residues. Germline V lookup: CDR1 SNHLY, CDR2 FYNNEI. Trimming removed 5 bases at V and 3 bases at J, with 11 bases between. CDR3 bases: TGTGCCAGCAGTCCGACAGGCCCCAATCAGCCCCAGCATTTT. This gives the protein CASSPTGPNQPQHF. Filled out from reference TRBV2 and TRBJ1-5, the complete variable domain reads EPEVTQTPSHQVTQMGQEVILRCVPISNHLYFYWYRQILGQKVEFLVSFYNNEISEKSEIFDDQFSVERPDGSNFTLKIRSTKLEDSAMYFCASSPTGPNQPQHFGDGTRLSIL.

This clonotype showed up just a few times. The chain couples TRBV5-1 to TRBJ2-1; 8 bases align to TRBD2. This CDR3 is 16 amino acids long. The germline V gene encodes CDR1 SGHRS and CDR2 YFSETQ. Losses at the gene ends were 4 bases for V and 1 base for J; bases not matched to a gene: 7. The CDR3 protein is CASSPGGGLSYNEQFF. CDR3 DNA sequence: TGCGCCAGCAGCCCGGGAGGGGGATTATCCTACAATGAGCAGTTCTTC. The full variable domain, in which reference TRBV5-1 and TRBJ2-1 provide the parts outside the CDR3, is KAGVTQTPRYLIKTRGQQVTLSCSPISGHRSVSWYQQTPGQGLQFLFEYFSETQRNKGNFPGRFSGRQFSNSRSEMNVSTLELGDSALYLCASSPGGGLSYNEQFFGPGTRLTVL.

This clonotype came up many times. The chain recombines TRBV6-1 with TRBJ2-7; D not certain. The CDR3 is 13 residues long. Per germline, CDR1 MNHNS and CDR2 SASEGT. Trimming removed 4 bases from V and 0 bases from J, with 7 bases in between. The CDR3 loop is CASSGLYSYEQYF. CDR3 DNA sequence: TGTGCCAGCAGTGGGCTCTACTCCTACGAGCAGTACTTC.

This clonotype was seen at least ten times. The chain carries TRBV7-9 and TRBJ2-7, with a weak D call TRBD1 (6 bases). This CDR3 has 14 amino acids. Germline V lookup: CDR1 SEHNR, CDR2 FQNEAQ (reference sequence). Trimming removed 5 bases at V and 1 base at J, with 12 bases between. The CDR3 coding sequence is TGTGCCAGCAGCCCTCTTACAGGGTCCTACGAGCAGTACTTC. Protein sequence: CASSPLTGSYEQYF.

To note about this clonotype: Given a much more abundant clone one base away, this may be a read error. CDR3 nucleotide sequence: TGCAGTGCTCCCGGGACTCTGGGCTCCTACAATGAGCAGTTCTTC. Protein sequence: CSAPGTLGSYNEQFF. This chain connects TRBV20-1 to TRBJ2-1; D perhaps matches TRBD2 (6 bases). The V and J ends lost 5 bases and 0 bases respectively, with 14 bases between them. The germline V gene encodes CDR1 DFQATT and CDR2 SNEGSKA (reference sequence). This CDR3 is built from 15 residues.

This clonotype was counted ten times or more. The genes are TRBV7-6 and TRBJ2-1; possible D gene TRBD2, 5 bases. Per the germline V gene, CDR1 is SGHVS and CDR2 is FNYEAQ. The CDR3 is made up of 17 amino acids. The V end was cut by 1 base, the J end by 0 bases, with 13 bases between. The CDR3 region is CASSLGAAASSYNEQFF. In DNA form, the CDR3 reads TGTGCCAGCAGCTTAGGGGCAGCGGCCAGCTCCTACAATGAGCAGTTCTTC.

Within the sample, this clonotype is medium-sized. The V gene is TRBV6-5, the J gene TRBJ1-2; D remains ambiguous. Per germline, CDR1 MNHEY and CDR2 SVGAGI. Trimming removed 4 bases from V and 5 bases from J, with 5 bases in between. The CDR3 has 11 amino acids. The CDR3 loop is CASSSKYGYTF. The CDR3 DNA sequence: TGTGCCAGCAGTTCCAAGTATGGCTACACCTTC.

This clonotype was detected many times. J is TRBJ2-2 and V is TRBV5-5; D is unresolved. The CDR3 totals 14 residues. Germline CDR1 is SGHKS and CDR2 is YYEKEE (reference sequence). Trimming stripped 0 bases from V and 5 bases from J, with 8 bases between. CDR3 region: CASSLVSRTGELFF. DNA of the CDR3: TGTGCCAGCAGCTTGGTCTCTAGGACCGGGGAGCTGTTTTTT.

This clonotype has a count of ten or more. Written as DNA, the CDR3 is TGTGCCAGCAGCTTACAGGGTCAAGGCGGGGAGCTGTTTTTT. Amino acids: CASSLQGQGGELFF. The chain links TRBV5-4 to TRBJ2-2, with D perhaps TRBD1 (6 bases). V dropped 2 bases and J dropped 7 bases, with 12 bases sitting between them. Looked up from germline, CDR1 is SGHNT and CDR2 is YYREEE (reference sequence). CDR3 length equals 14 residues.

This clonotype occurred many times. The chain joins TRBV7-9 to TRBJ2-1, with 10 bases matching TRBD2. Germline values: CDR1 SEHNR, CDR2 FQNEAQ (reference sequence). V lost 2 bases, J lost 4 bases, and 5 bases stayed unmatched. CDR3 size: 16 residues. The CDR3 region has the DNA TGTGCCAGCAGCTTAAGGCTAGCGGGAGTTTACAATGAGCAGTTCTTC. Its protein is CASSLRLAGVYNEQFF.

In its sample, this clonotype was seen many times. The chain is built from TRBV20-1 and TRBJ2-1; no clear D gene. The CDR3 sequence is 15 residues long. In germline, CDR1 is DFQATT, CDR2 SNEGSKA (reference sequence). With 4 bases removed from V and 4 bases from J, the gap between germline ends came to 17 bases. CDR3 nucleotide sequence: TGCAGTGCTACAGAGAGGTCGGAGTTTTACAATGAGCAGTTCTTC. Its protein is CSATERSEFYNEQFF.

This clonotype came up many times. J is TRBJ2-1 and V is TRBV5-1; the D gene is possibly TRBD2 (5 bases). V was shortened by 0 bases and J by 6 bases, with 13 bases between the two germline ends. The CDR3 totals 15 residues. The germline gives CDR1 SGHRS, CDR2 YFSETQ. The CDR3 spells CASSLDASPPNEQFF. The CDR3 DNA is TGCGCCAGCAGCTTGGACGCTAGCCCCCCCAATGAGCAGTTCTTC.

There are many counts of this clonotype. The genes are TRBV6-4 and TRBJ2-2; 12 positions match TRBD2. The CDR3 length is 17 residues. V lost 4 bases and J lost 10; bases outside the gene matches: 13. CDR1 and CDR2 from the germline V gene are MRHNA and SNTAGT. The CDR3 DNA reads TGTGCCAGCAGTGTAACTAGCGGGGGGCCCCGAGTCGCGGAGCTGTTTTTT. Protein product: CASSVTSGGPRVAELFF.

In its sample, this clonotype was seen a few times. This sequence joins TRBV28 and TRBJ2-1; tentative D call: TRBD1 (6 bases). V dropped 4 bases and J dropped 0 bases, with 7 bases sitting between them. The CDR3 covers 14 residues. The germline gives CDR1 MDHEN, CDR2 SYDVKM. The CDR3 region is CASSYRDSYNEQFF. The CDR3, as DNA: TGTGCCAGCAGTTACAGGGACTCCTACAATGAGCAGTTCTTC.

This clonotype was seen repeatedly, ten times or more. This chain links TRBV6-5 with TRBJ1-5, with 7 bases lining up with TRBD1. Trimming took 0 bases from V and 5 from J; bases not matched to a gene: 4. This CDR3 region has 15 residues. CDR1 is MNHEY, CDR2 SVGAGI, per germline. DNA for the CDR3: TGTGCCAGCAGTTACTCGACAGGGTCGGATCAGCCCCAGCATTTT. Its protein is CASSYSTGSDQPQHF.

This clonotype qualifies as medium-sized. CDR3 coding DNA: TGTGCCAGCAGCAAGGCCTCCTACGAGCAGTACTTC. Translating gives CASSKASYEQYF. The chain is built from TRBV21-1 and TRBJ2-7. TRBV21-1 is given as a pseudogene. The CDR3 covers 12 residues.

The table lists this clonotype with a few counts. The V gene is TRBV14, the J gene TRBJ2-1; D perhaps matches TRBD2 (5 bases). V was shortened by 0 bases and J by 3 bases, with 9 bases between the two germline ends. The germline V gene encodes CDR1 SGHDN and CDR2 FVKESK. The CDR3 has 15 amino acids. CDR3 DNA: TGTGCCAGCAGCCAAGATCTAGGGAGCTACAATGAGCAGTTCTTC. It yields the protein CASSQDLGSYNEQFF.

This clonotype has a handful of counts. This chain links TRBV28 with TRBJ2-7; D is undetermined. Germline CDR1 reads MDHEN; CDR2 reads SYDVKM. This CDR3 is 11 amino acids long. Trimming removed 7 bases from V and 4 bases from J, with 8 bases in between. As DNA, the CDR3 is TGTGCCAGCATTCGAGGATACGAGCAGTACTTC. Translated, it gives CASIRGYEQYF.

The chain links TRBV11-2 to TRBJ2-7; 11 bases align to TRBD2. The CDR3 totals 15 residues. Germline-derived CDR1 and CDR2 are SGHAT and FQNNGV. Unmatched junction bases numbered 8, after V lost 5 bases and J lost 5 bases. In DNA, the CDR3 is TGTGCCAGCAGCCAGCAACTAGCGGGAGTCGACGAGCAGTACTTC. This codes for CASSQQLAGVDEQYF.

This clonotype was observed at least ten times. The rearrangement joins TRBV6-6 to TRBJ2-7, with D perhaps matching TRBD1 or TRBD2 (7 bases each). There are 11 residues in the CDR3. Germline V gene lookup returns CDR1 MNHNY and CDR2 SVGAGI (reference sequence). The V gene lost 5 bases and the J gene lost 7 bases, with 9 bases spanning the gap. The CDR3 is CASSQGGEQYF. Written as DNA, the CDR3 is TGTGCCAGCAGTCAGGGGGGGGAGCAGTACTTC.

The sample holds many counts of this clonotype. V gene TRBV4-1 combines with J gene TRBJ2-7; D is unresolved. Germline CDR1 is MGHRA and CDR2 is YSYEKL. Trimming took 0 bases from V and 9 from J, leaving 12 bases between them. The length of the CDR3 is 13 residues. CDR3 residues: CASSQEPHRRQYF. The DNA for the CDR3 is TGCGCCAGCAGCCAAGAGCCCCACCGGAGGCAGTACTTC.

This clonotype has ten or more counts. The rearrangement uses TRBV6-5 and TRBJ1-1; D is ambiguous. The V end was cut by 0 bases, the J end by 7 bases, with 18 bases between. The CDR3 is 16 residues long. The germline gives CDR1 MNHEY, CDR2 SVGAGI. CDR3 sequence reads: CASSYSKRKRSHEAFF. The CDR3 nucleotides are TGTGCCAGCAGTTACTCGAAGCGGAAGAGGAGCCATGAAGCTTTCTTT.

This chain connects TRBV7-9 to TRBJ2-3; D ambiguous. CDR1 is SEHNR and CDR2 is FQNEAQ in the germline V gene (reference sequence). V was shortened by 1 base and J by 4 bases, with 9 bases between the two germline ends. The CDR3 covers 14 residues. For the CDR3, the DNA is TGTGCCAGCAGCTTAGATGACGTCGCAGATACGCAGTATTTT. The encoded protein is CASSLDDVADTQYF.

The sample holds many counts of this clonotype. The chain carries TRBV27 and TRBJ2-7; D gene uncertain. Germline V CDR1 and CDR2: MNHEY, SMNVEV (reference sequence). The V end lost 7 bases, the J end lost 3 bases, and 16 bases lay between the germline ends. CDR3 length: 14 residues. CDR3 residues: CASKGTPLHYEQYF. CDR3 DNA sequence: TGTGCCAGCAAGGGTACCCCGCTGCACTACGAGCAGTACTTC.

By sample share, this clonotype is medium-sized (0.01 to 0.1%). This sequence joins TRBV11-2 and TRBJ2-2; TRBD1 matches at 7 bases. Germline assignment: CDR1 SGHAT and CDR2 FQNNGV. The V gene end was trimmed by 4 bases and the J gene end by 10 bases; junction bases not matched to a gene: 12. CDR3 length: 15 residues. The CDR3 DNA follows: TGTGCCAGCAGCTCTTTAAGACAGGGTGGAAAGGAGCTGTTTTTT. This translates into CASSSLRQGGKELFF. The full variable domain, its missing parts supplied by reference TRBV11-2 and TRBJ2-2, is EAGVAQSPRYKIIEKRQSVAFWCNPISGHATLYWYQQILGQGPKLLIQFQNNGVVDDSQLPKDRFSAERLKGVDSTLKIQPAKLEDSAVYLCASSSLRQGGKELFFGEGSRLTVL.